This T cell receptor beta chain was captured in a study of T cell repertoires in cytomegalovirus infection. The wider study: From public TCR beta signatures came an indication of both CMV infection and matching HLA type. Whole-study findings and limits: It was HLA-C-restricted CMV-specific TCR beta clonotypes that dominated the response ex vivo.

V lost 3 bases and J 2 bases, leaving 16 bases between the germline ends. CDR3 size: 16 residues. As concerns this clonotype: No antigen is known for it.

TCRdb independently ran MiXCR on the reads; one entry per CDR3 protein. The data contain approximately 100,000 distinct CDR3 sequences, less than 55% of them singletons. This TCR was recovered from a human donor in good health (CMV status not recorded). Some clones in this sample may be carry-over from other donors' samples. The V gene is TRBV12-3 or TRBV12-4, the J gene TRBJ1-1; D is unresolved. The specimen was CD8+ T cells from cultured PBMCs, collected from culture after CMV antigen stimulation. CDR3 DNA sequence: TGTGCCAGCAGTTTTTTATTTGGTTGGATAAACACTGAAGCTTTCTTT. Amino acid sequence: CASSFLFGWINTEAFF.